The 23 T cell receptor beta chains presented below share a single source sample, sequenced in a study of blood T cells in healthy people across ages. A second PCR of roughly 7 to 11 cycles used a sample-barcoded 5' primer and a J-beta primer mix. TCRdb called the 5' RACE reads again in MiXCR, with one record for every CDR3 protein. The sample holds about 630,000 distinct CDR3 sequences, under 25% seen once. Sequencing was carried out using blood. Receptors originate from a man aged 65 to 79 in good health.

The chain employs TRBV27 and TRBJ2-1; TRBD2 is a possible D gene (6 bases). The CDR3 spans 13 residues. V dropped 5 bases and J dropped 6 bases, with 11 bases sitting between them. Per germline, CDR1 MNHEY and CDR2 SMNVEV (reference sequence). DNA of the CDR3: TGTGCCAGCAGTCCCGATAGCGGCAATGAGCAGTTCTTC. Translation: CASSPDSGNEQFF.

This clonotype was picked up a small number of times. This sequence joins TRBV18 and TRBJ2-3; 7 nucleotides match TRBD1. Germline trimming cut 0 bases from V and 0 bases from J; bases unmatched to any gene: 6. The V gene's germline CDR1 is KGHSH and CDR2 LQKENI. This CDR3 region has 17 residues. The CDR3 sequence: CASSPPRGQESTDTQYF. As DNA, the CDR3 is TGTGCCAGCTCACCACCGAGAGGACAGGAGAGCACAGATACGCAGTATTTT.

This chain joins TRBV20-1 and TRBJ1-1; D is perhaps TRBD1 (5 bases). V lost 2 bases and J 1 base, leaving 8 bases between the germline ends. The length of the CDR3 is 13 residues. Germline lookup yields CDR1 DFQATT and CDR2 SNEGSKA (reference sequence). The CDR3 sequence is CSARRDGNTEAFF. CDR3 nucleotides: TGCAGTGCTAGACGGGACGGGAACACTGAAGCTTTCTTT.

The chain couples TRBV2 to TRBJ2-2; D call uncertain. Germline CDR1 SNHLY, CDR2 FYNNEI. The CDR3 spans 15 residues. V was clipped by 1 base and J by 5 bases, with 11 bases between them. CDR3 in DNA: TGTGCCAGCAGTGAAGACTCCCCGCGTACCGGGGAGCTGTTTTTT. Translation: CASSEDSPRTGELFF.

This clonotype was seen many times. This chain links TRBV27 with TRBJ2-5, with 10 bases fitting TRBD2. The better agreement between TRBJ2-1 and the DNA end casts doubt on the J call. Germline CDR1 MNHEY, CDR2 SMNVEV (reference sequence). The CDR3 spans 15 residues. In nucleotides, the CDR3 is TGTGCCAGCAGTTACAGCGGGAGGGCTCAAGATGAGCAGTTCTTC. Amino acids: CASSYSGRAQDEQFF.

This clonotype showed up many times. The chain couples TRBV7-2 to TRBJ2-4; 8 nucleotides line up with TRBD1. CDR3 length equals 16 residues. Germline V gene sequence: CDR1 SGHTA, CDR2 FQGNSA. V trimming: 4 bases; J trimming: 6 bases; junction bases outside the gene matches: 11. The CDR3, as DNA: TGTGCCAGCAGCTCAACAACGAGGACAGGGAGAAACATTCAGTACTTC. It specifies CASSSTTRTGRNIQYF.

At least ten counts were recorded for this clonotype. The chain recombines TRBV12-3 or TRBV12-4 with TRBJ1-1; no reliable D call. The length of the CDR3 is 13 residues. The germline V and J ends were trimmed by 1 base and 1 base, with 4 bases remaining between them. In DNA, the CDR3 is TGTGCCAGCAGTTTAGGAAAGAACACTGAAGCTTTCTTT. It translates to CASSLGKNTEAFF.

V gene TRBV2 combines with J gene TRBJ1-4; D not resolved. CDR3 size: 13 residues. The germline V gene has CDR1 SNHLY and CDR2 FYNNEI. V was trimmed by 10 bases and J by 0 bases, leaving 9 bases between them. CDR3 DNA: TGTGCCACCGAGGGCGCAACTAATGAAAAACTGTTTTTT. This encodes CATEGATNEKLFF.

This clonotype showed up many times. V usage is TRBV5-1 and J usage is TRBJ2-7, with a weak D call TRBD1 (6 bases). Between the trimmed V and J ends, which lost 0 bases and 3 bases, there was a span of 13 bases. CDR1 is SGHRS and CDR2 is YFSETQ in the germline V gene. This CDR3 spans 15 amino acids. The CDR3 loop reads CASSLVAGDRYEQYF. CDR3 in DNA: TGCGCCAGCAGCTTGGTAGCAGGGGACCGCTACGAGCAGTACTTC. Full variable domain (rest looked up from reference TRBV5-1 and TRBJ2-7): KAGVTQTPRYLIKTRGQQVTLSCSPISGHRSVSWYQQTPGQGLQFLFEYFSETQRNKGNFPGRFSGRQFSNSRSEMNVSTLELGDSALYLCASSLVAGDRYEQYFGPGTRLTVT.

This clonotype showed up just a few times. This chain joins TRBV6-6 and TRBJ1-1, with TRBD1 matching 8 bases. Germline V lookup: CDR1 MNHNY, CDR2 SVGAGI (reference sequence). V dropped 6 bases and J dropped 2; count of bases not matched to a gene: 5. There are 14 residues in the CDR3. The CDR3 is CASRTGVGNTEAFF. The CDR3 DNA follows: TGTGCCAGCAGGACAGGGGTGGGCAACACTGAAGCTTTCTTT.

The rearrangement links TRBV7-9 to TRBJ2-1; D call uncertain. The CDR3 length is 13 residues. The ends were cut back, 5 bases at V and 5 bases at J, with 10 bases in the middle. Germline-derived CDR1 and CDR2 are SEHNR and FQNEAQ (reference sequence). This CDR3 reads CASSLLGDNEQFF. CDR3 in DNA: TGTGCCAGCAGCCTCCTTGGGGACAATGAGCAGTTCTTC.

This clonotype has a handful of counts. This chain connects TRBV21-1 to TRBJ2-7. TRBV21-1 is shown as a pseudogene. The CDR3 totals 14 residues. CDR3 amino acids: CASSNTGSSYEQYF. DNA for the CDR3: TGTGCCAGCAGCAATACAGGTAGCTCCTACGAGCAGTACTTC.

Written as DNA, the CDR3 is TGCGCCAGCAGCCAAGCCCGGGTTGTGGCCAAAAACATTCAGTACTTC. Amino acid sequence: CASSQARVVAKNIQYF. The chain joins TRBV4-1 to TRBJ2-4, with unresolved D. The CDR3 loop spans 16 amino acids. Germline V gene data show CDR1 as MGHRA and CDR2 as YSYEKL. V lost 1 base, J lost 1 base, and 11 bases lay in between.

Only a few counts were recorded for this clonotype. The chain carries TRBV6-5 and TRBJ2-7, with 9 bases lining up with TRBD1. The CDR3 is 14 amino acids. From germline, CDR1 is MNHEY and CDR2 SVGAGI. The J segment lost 7 bases and the V segment lost 4 bases, leaving 8 bases of the junction unmatched. The CDR3 DNA is TGTGCCAGCAGTTCGCCGGGACAGGGTTCAGAGCAGTACTTC. It codes for CASSSPGQGSEQYF.

The V gene is TRBV4-1, the J gene TRBJ2-5; 9 bases fit TRBD2. The tail of the sequence fits TRBJ2-1 better, so the J call may be wrong. The germline CDR1 and CDR2 sequences are MGHRA and YSYEKL. This CDR3 contains 17 residues. The CDR3 loop is CASSQDQGGRARNEQFF. CDR3 DNA: TGCGCCAGCAGCCAAGATCAGGGCGGGAGGGCCCGCAATGAGCAGTTCTTC.

The genes are TRBV5-1 and TRBJ1-1; tentative D call: TRBD1 (5 bases). V was pared by 4 bases and J by 3 bases, with 13 bases between. Germline V gene sequence: CDR1 SGHRS, CDR2 YFSETQ. CDR3 length: 14 amino acids. In DNA form, the CDR3 reads TGCGCCAGCAGCACCCCGGGACTGTACACTGAAGCTTTCTTT. Its protein is CASSTPGLYTEAFF. Based on the CDR3 plus reference TRBV5-1 and TRBJ1-1, the full variable domain is KAGVTQTPRYLIKTRGQQVTLSCSPISGHRSVSWYQQTPGQGLQFLFEYFSETQRNKGNFPGRFSGRQFSNSRSEMNVSTLELGDSALYLCASSTPGLYTEAFFGQGTRLTVV.

This clonotype has just a few counts. This chain uses TRBV27 with TRBJ2-5; the match to TRBD2 covers 13 bases. The J call is uncertain, as TRBJ2-1 better fits the DNA end. The germline V gene encodes CDR1 MNHEY and CDR2 SMNVEV (reference sequence). The CDR3 is 15 amino acids. Written as DNA, the CDR3 is TGTGCCAGCAGTTTGGGGACTAGCGGGGACAATGAGCAGTTCTTC. Translating it yields CASSLGTSGDNEQFF.

The table lists this clonotype with a few counts. The chain employs TRBV5-1 and TRBJ2-7, with D uncertain. Germline CDR1 and CDR2: SGHRS and YFSETQ. CDR3 length: 13 amino acids. The V gene lost 4 bases and the J gene lost 3 bases, with 11 bases spanning the gap. The CDR3 DNA is TGCGCCAGCAGCGCTAGTCTAAACTACGAGCAGTACTTC. Its translation: CASSASLNYEQYF.

This clonotype was counted many times. The chain joins TRBV6-5 to TRBJ2-7, with TRBD2 matching 8 bases. The CDR3 runs 16 residues. Germline V CDR1 and CDR2: MNHEY, SVGAGI. J gave up 3 bases and V 4 bases, and 11 bases lay outside the gene matches. The CDR3, as DNA: TGTGCCAGCAGTTCCGAGGGGCTAGCGGGCAACTACGAGCAGTACTTC. Translating gives CASSSEGLAGNYEQYF.

V gene TRBV6-2 or TRBV6-3 combines with J gene TRBJ2-3, with TRBD2 as a possible D gene (6 bases). Trimming left V 2 bases short and J 2 bases short, with 17 bases between. This CDR3 has 17 residues. The germline gives CDR1 MNHEY, CDR2 SVGEGT. DNA for the CDR3: TGTGCCAGCAGTTACGGTCACCCCGGGGGTACCACAGATACGCAGTATTTT. This sequence encodes CASSYGHPGGTTDTQYF.

This clonotype was counted only a few times. V and J are TRBV6-2 or TRBV6-3 and TRBJ2-5, with D perhaps TRBD1 or TRBD2 (5 bases each). Judging by the DNA end, TRBJ2-7 fits better; the J call may be wrong. CDR1 is MNHEY and CDR2 is SVGEGT in the germline V gene. This CDR3 has 14 amino acids. CDR3 in DNA: TGTGCCAGCAGTTACTCCGGGACCCTCTACGAGCAGTACTTC. Translated: CASSYSGTLYEQYF.

This chain uses TRBV12-3 or TRBV12-4 with TRBJ2-3; TRBD2 matches at 10 bases. The CDR3 is 16 amino acids. With V trimmed by 5 bases and J by 4 bases, 9 bases remained unmatched. The CDR3 protein is CASSPLAGETPDTQYF. CDR3 nucleotide sequence: TGTGCCAGCAGTCCTCTAGCGGGAGAGACCCCAGATACGCAGTATTTT.

The chain joins TRBV10-3 to TRBJ2-3, with D tentatively TRBD2 (5 bases). The germline gives CDR1 ENHRY, CDR2 SYGVKD. The CDR3 totals 13 residues. The germline V and J ends were trimmed by 8 bases and 2 bases, with 11 bases remaining between them. CDR3 residues: CAISEGYTDTQYF. The DNA of the CDR3 is TGTGCCATCTCCGAGGGATACACAGATACGCAGTATTTT.